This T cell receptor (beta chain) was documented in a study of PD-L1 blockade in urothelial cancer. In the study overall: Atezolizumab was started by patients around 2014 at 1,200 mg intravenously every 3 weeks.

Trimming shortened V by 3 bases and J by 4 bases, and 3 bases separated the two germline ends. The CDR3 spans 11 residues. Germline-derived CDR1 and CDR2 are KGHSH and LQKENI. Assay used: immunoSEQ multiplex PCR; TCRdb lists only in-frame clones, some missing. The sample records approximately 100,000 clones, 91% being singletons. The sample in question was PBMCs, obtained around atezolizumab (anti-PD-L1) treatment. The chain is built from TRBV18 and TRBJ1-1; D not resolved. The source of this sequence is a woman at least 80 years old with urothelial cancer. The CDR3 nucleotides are TGTGCCAGCTCACCGAGCACTGAAGCTTTCTTT. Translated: CASSPSTEAFF.